This record concerns one T cell receptor beta chain sequence. Its specificity is not known. This record belongs to a study of cytotoxic CD8 clonotypes in ibrutinib-treated CLL. Study summary: By median roughly 74 months, roughly twelve had progressed and about 15 stayed remitted; responses had been 2 complete and about 25 partial. General study results and limits: Sample timing was unmatched between remission and later-progressing patients; lymph nodes unstudied. Public clonotypes were uncommon and contracted or stayed stable on treatment.

Trimming took 4 bases from V and 4 from J; bases not matched to a gene: 3. Germline values: CDR1 ENHRY, CDR2 SYGVKD. The CDR3 length is 14 residues. The method was immunoSEQ multiplex PCR; TCRdb's version includes in-frame clones alone and lacks a portion of them. The sample records some 300,000 clones, about 80% being singletons. The chain employs TRBV10-3 and TRBJ2-7; TRBD1 matches 11 bases. Sequencing was performed on PBMCs, taken before ibrutinib treatment. The clonotype originates from a human donor with chronic lymphocytic leukemia. CDR3 sequence reads: CAISGTGGEYEQYF. The CDR3 nucleotides read TGTGCCATCAGTGGGACAGGGGGCGAATACGAGCAGTACTTC.